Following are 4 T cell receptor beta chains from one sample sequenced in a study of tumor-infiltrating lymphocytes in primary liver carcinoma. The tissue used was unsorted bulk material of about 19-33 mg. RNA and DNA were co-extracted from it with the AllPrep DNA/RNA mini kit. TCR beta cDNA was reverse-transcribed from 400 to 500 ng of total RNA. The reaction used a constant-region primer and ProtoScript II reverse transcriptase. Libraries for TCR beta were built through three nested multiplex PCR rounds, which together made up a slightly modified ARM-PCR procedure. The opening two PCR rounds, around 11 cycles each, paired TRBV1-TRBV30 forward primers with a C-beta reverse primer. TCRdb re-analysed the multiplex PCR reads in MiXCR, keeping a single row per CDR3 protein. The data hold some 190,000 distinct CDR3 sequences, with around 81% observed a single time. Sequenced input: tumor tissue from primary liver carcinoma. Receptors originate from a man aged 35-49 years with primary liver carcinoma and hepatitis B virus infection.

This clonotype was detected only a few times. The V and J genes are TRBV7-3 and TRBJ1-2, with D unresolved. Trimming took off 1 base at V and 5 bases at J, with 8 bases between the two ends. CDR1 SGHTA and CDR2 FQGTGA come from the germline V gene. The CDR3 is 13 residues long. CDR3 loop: CASSLRADYGYTF. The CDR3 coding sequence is TGTGCCAGCAGCTTAAGGGCGGATTATGGCTACACCTTC. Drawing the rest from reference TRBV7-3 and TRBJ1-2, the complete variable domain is GAGVSQTPSNKVTEKGKYVELRCDPISGHTALYWYRQSLGQGPEFLIYFQGTGAADDSGLPNDRFFAVRPEGSVSTLKIQRTERGDSAVYLCASSLRADYGYTFGSGTRLTVV.

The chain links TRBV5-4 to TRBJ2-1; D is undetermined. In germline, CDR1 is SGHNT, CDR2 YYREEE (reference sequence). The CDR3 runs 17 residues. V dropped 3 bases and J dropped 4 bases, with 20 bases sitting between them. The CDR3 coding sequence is TGTGCCAGCAGCTCCTTGACTGGCAGGAGAACTTACAATGAGCAGTTCTTC. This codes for CASSSLTGRRTYNEQFF.

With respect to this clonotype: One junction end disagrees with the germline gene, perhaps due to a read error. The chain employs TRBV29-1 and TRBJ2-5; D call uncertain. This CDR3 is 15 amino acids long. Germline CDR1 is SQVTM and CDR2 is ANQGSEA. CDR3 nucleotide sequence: TGTGGCGTTGAATTCGCGGTGGGTAGATCGGAGACCCAGTATTTC. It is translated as CGVEFAVGRSETQYF.

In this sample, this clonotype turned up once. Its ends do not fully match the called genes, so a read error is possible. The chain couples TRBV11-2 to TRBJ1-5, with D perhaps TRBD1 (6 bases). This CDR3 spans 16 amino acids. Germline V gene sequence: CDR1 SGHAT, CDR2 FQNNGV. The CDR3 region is CVSGLKGGLMNQPQHF. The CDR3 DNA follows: TGTGTCAGCGGCCTAAAAGGGGGACTGATGAATCAGCCCCAGCATTTT.